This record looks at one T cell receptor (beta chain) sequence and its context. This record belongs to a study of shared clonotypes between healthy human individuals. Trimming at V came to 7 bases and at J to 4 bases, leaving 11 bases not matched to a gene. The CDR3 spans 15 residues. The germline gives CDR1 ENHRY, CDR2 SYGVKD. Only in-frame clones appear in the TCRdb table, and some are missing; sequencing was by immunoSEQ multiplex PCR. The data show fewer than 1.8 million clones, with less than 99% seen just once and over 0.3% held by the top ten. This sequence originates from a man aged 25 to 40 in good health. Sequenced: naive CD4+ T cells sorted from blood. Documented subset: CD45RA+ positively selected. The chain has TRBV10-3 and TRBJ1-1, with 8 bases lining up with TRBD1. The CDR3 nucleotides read TGTGCCATCAATAACGACAGGGGAGAGATCACTGAAGCTTTCTTT. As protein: CAINNDRGEITEAFF.